This TCR beta chain was retrieved from a study of T cell responses to AZD1222 COVID-19 vaccine. Profiling relied on immunoSEQ multiplex PCR, and the TCRdb table lists in-frame clones only, not all of them. The table lists 65,000 to 90,000 clones, 80% to 90% of them singletons, with around 6.7% in the top ten. V lost 7 bases to trimming and J lost 5 bases, with 11 bases between them. The germline CDR1 and CDR2 sequences are MNHEY and SMNVEV (reference sequence). CDR3 size: 12 residues. The sequence came from an adult in good health. The specimen comprised peripheral blood, sampled on day 0 of AZD1222 vaccination. The V and J genes are TRBV27 and TRBJ2-5; TRBD1 is a possible D gene (6 bases). The CDR3 protein is CASKTGWETQYF. The CDR3 DNA sequence: TGTGCCAGCAAAACAGGGTGGGAGACCCAGTACTTC.